This T cell receptor (beta chain) was identified in a study of shared clonotypes between healthy human individuals (dated by TCRdb to 2018 to 2020). At the level of the whole study: The cohort comprised a couple of women and a few men aged 18 to 49 years. Per donor, leukapheresis produced somewhere between about 0.9 and 9.5 billion PBMCs. Different laboratories and diverse techniques were used to prepare libraries and sequence TCR repertoires, to increase sequencing depth and limit assay-specific biases. For each donor, CD4 naive and CD4 memory were each given three plates, CD8 naive was given two plates, and CD8 memory was given one plate. To estimate repertoire size and how much clonotype sharing occurs between individuals, the study deeply sequenced the blood TCR repertoires of several healthy adults.

What the authors observed across the whole study: Compared with non-shared clonotypes, the clonotypes found in all four sorted-subset donors had higher generation probabilities. Pairwise subsampling led to the expectation that sequencing depth would affect the degree of clonotype sharing among donors. When several donors were compared, the shared fraction of clonotypes was around 5% for naive CD4, 3.5% to 4% for naive CD8, 2.3% for memory CD4, and 0.4% for memory CD8. Even with the large sequencing depth, rarefaction of the sorted-subset datasets indicated that sequencing was incomplete. Because the study included only a small number of donors, the genetic and exposure-history diversity represented was limited. Naive subsets generally had larger estimated clonotype richness than memory subsets did. Sampling was limited to blood, and TCR repertoires in tissue likely differ from TCR repertoires in blood.

The donors were healthy, HIV-negative adults who had no recently reported acute infections or vaccinations. Every donor was a Caucasian adult living in Nashville, Tennessee, USA. CD4+ T cells were enriched by magnetic negative selection, after which naive cells were positively selected on CD45RA and the negative fraction was taken as the memory subset. Blood was collected by leukapheresis, and PBMCs were isolated by Ficoll-Histopaque density gradient centrifugation and then cryopreserved in liquid nitrogen vapor phase. Analytical flow cytometry was used to check the purity and quantity of each magnetically sorted T cell population. Each sorted fraction had its genomic DNA isolated and then quantified by UV absorbance on a Nanodrop 2000c. A distance of 23 bases separates the germline ends of V and J, which lose 5 bases and 6 bases respectively. Its CDR3 holds 17 amino acids, cysteine through phenylalanine. Only CDR3 DNA remains: 51 bases, in frame from the first base. CDR1 and CDR2, looked up from the germline V gene (reference sequence), are SEHNR and FQNEAQ.

On this clone: It lacks a known antigen. No clone much larger than this one lies a single base away; base qualities are absent.

Using the deep immunoSEQ assay, TCR CDR3 regions were amplified from genomic DNA by multiplex PCR. Extracted genomic DNA from each cell subset was distributed evenly across all wells of several immunoSEQ 96-well plates, and each plate was treated as a replicate. For sorted subsets, approximately 0.2 ug of genomic DNA, equivalent to roughly 33,000 T cell genomes, went into each replicate PCR. Purified libraries were measured with a Qubit 3.0 fluorometer, size-checked on a Bioanalyzer 2100, and measured again with the KAPA Library Quantification kit. Every immunoSEQ 96-well plate was sequenced on a dedicated single-read 150-cycle Illumina NextSeq 550 flow cell. In the paper's pipeline: Because only junctional sequences without quality scores were contained in the immunoSEQ output, filtering matching that applied to full-length reads could not be performed. To assign V/J genes and CDR3, sequences were annotated using PyIR, a Python wrapper for IgBLAST v1.9, with IMGT germline references. Any read was removed if the V/J assignment was weak (E-value above 1e-6), the CDR3 was missing, or the read contained stop codons, out-of-frame junctions, or ambiguous translated residues. A V3J clonotype was defined by an identical inferred V gene, J gene, and CDR3 amino acid sequence. Percentage overlap between repertoires was calculated by dividing the number of shared unique clonotypes by the size of the smaller repertoire. Richness of each repertoire was evaluated using RTK rarefaction, the Chao1 estimator, and Recon v2.1 estimates of unobserved clonotypes. OLGA was used to compute generation probabilities for all TCRbeta clonotypes that the gDNA method yielded from several donors. Drawn from immuneACCESS, this table holds only the in-frame rearrangements with V and J called that TCRdb kept. Clones are partly lost; checked studies trace under half to an unresolved V gene and leave the rest unexplained. V and J calls and clone size are as listed in that table; D and trimming were resolved from the DNA. Here the sample has 1,400,000 or so clones; 98% to 99% occur a single time. Over 0.3% of the sample is in the top ten clones.

This TCR was recovered from a man younger than 40 in good health. The sample comprised naive CD4+ T cells sorted from blood. The cell subset or site label, as the study defines it: CD45RA+ positively selected. Recombination connected TRBV7-9 to TRBJ2-1; TRBD2 is a possible D gene, resting on 7 matching bases. The CDR3 region: CASSQGGLAGVVNEQFF. The sequenced DNA: TGTGCCAGCAGCCAAGGGGGATTGGCGGGAGTCGTCAATGAGCAGTTCTTC.